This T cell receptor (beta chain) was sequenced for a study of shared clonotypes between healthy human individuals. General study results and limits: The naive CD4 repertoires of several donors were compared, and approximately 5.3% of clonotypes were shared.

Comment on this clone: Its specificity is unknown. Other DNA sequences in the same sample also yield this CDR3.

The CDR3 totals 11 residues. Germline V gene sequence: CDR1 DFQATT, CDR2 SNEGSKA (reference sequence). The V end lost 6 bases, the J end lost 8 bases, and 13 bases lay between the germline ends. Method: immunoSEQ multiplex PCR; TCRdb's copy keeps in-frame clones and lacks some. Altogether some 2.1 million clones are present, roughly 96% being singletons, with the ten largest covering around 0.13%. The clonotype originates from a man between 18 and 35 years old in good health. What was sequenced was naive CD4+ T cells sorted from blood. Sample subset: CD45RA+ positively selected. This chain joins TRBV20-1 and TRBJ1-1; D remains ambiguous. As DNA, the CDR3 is TGCAGTGCCCGCGACGGAGGAGAAGCTTTCTTT. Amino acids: CSARDGGEAFF.